These T cell receptor beta chains were read from a single sample in a study of a mutant IDH1 vaccine in newly diagnosed glioma. Some clones are missing from TCRdb's copy, which holds only in-frame ones; the method was immunoSEQ multiplex PCR. The table includes about 83,000 clones, roughly four fifths detected once. These receptors' targets are unknown. The sample consisted of PBMCs, taken from a glioma patient whose treatment included an IDH1 peptide vaccine. These receptors were collected from a man in his forties with glioma. The conserved cysteine and the conserved F or W are not part of the CDR3 here.

CDR3 protein: ASSLSRQGAFGYNEQF; V gene: TRBV5-1; J gene: TRBJ2-1
CDR3 protein: ASRTRQARGSNTEAF; V gene: TRBV19; J gene: TRBJ1-1
CDR3 protein: ASSRQDSYGYT; V gene: TRBV10-2; J gene: TRBJ1-2
CDR3 protein: ASTAVAGESNYGYT; V gene: TRBV10-2; J gene: TRBJ1-2
CDR3 protein: ASSSDFMGSNEKLF; V gene: TRBV7-2; J gene: TRBJ1-4
CDR3 protein: ASSLGARATGELF; V gene: TRBV28; J gene: TRBJ2-2
CDR3 protein: ASSPPGWAGTGELF; V gene: TRBV18; J gene: TRBJ2-2
CDR3 protein: ASTRDRQNNSPLH; V gene: TRBV27; J gene: TRBJ1-6
CDR3 protein: ASSRALGDTEAF; V gene: TRBV5-5; J gene: TRBJ1-1
CDR3 protein: ASRQGGTEAF; V gene: TRBV27; J gene: TRBJ1-1
CDR3 protein: ASSYSGRSNYGYT; V gene: TRBV6-5; J gene: TRBJ1-2
CDR3 protein: ASSLRPGGRSNQPQH; V gene: TRBV27; J gene: TRBJ1-5
CDR3 protein: ASSDHRGQVSSGANVLT; V gene: TRBV9; J gene: TRBJ2-6
CDR3 protein: ASSGGGASFNSPLH; V gene: TRBV27; J gene: TRBJ1-6
CDR3 protein: AISELDRSSPLH; V gene: TRBV10-3; J gene: TRBJ1-6
CDR3 protein: ASRGAGGRKTQY; V gene: TRBV10-2; J gene: TRBJ2-5
CDR3 protein: ASSQAKTFATTDTQY; V gene: TRBV14; J gene: TRBJ2-3
CDR3 protein: ASSTPGTIYFGEQY; V gene: TRBV5-6; J gene: TRBJ2-7
CDR3 protein: ASSFETGGPNQPQH; V gene: TRBV5-7; J gene: TRBJ1-5
CDR3 protein: ASSLGTGYNSPLH; V gene: TRBV7-2; J gene: TRBJ1-6
CDR3 protein: ASSFLGQPQH; V gene: TRBV27; J gene: TRBJ1-5
CDR3 protein: AISERRRVSGNTIY; V gene: TRBV10-3; J gene: TRBJ1-3
CDR3 protein: ASSFALAGAAEQF; V gene: TRBV5-4; J gene: TRBJ2-1
CDR3 protein: ASSFGLNTDTQY; V gene: TRBV13; J gene: TRBJ2-3
CDR3 protein: ASSIDFRGEQY; V gene: TRBV19; J gene: TRBJ2-7
CDR3 protein: AINHLDKNTEAF; V gene: TRBV10-3; J gene: TRBJ1-1